This entry lists 29 T cell receptor beta chains sequenced from one sample in a study of spatial heterogeneity in lung cancer. Time point given: sample taken at primary tumor resection. Without sorting, whole RNA was sequenced from tumor, nontumor lung or frozen PBMC. A single record per CDR3 protein comes from TCRdb applying MiXCR to the 5' RACE reads. The table records 89,000 or so distinct CDR3 sequences, under 25% of them present only once. The sequencing used PBMCs, collected at surgery. Every receptor here comes from a male donor with early-stage non-small cell lung cancer.

This chain links TRBV5-1 with TRBJ2-7; the match to TRBD1 covers 7 bases. CDR1 is SGHRS, CDR2 YFSETQ, per germline. The junction had 6 bases not matched to a gene; V was cut back by 2 bases and J by 4 bases. The CDR3 is 14 amino acids. In DNA, the CDR3 is TGCGCCAGCAGCTTTGAGACAGGGCAGTACGAGCAGTACTTC. Its protein is CASSFETGQYEQYF. The variable domain in full, with the rest retrieved from reference TRBV5-1 and TRBJ2-7, is KAGVTQTPRYLIKTRGQQVTLSCSPISGHRSVSWYQQTPGQGLQFLFEYFSETQRNKGNFPGRFSGRQFSNSRSEMNVSTLELGDSALYLCASSFETGQYEQYFGPGTRLTVT.

This clonotype turned up a few times. The rearrangement uses TRBV5-1 and TRBJ1-1; possible D gene TRBD1, 6 bases. In germline, CDR1 is SGHRS, CDR2 YFSETQ. The CDR3 totals 14 residues. V lost 2 bases to trimming and J lost 1 base, with 9 bases between them. CDR3 in DNA: TGCGCCAGCAGCTTCACAGGGTGGAACACTGAAGCTTTCTTT. It codes for CASSFTGWNTEAFF.

The rearrangement joins TRBV19 to TRBJ2-5, with 14 bases fitting TRBD2. This CDR3 spans 18 amino acids. Trimming removed 5 bases from V and 4 bases from J; junction bases left unmatched: 12. Per the germline V gene, CDR1 is LNHDA and CDR2 is SQIVND (reference sequence). The CDR3 DNA reads TGTGCCAGTAGTGGGCCGCGACTAGCGGGGGGGCCTCCAGAGACCCAGTACTTC. As protein: CASSGPRLAGGPPETQYF.

This chain links TRBV28 with TRBJ2-7, with TRBD1 matching 8 bases. The CDR3 contains 16 residues. Trimming took 5 bases from V and 0 from J; bases not matched to a gene: 9. Germline values: CDR1 MDHEN, CDR2 SYDVKM. The CDR3 region is CASSPPPGQDSYEQYF. The CDR3 DNA reads TGTGCCAGCAGTCCCCCACCGGGACAGGACTCCTACGAGCAGTACTTC.

A few counts support this clonotype. The rearrangement joins TRBV27 to TRBJ2-3; 15 positions match TRBD2. Per germline, CDR1 MNHEY and CDR2 SMNVEV (reference sequence). The CDR3 has 19 residues. Unmatched junction bases numbered 6, after V lost 2 bases and J lost 0 bases. The CDR3 DNA reads as TGTGCCAGCAGTTTAATGCGGACTAGCGGGAGGGGGAGCACAGATACGCAGTATTTT. Translated: CASSLMRTSGRGSTDTQYF.

This clonotype was counted between two and nine times. The V call is TRBV9, the J call TRBJ2-7; a possible D gene is TRBD1 (6 bases). V was clipped by 0 bases and J by 3 bases, with 16 bases between them. CDR1 SGDLS and CDR2 YYNGEE come from the germline V gene. This CDR3 comprises 16 residues. The CDR3 sequence is CASSVGQAAQGYEQYF. In DNA, the CDR3 is TGTGCCAGCAGCGTAGGACAAGCAGCACAGGGCTACGAGCAGTACTTC.

This sequence joins TRBV5-1 and TRBJ1-1, with D possibly matching TRBD1 (5 bases). The CDR3 contains 14 residues. The germline V gene has CDR1 SGHRS and CDR2 YFSETQ. The V gene lost 2 bases and the J gene lost 3 bases, with 11 bases spanning the gap. The CDR3 region is CASSFEGFYTEAFF. CDR3 coding DNA: TGCGCCAGCAGCTTCGAGGGGTTCTACACTGAAGCTTTCTTT.

J is TRBJ2-3 and V is TRBV6-1; 8 bases map to TRBD2. V was clipped by 5 bases and J by 0 bases; unmatched bases: 1. Germline V gene data show CDR1 as MNHNS and CDR2 as SASEGT. CDR3 length: 14 residues. The CDR3: CASSSGGSTDTQYF. CDR3 nucleotides: TGTGCCAGCAGTAGCGGGGGTAGCACAGATACGCAGTATTTT.

The chain has TRBV11-3 and TRBJ2-3; 13 bases agree with TRBD2. The CDR3 spans 15 residues. The V gene end was trimmed by 4 bases and the J gene end by 7 bases; junction bases not matched to a gene: 5. Germline CDR1 reads SGHNT; CDR2 reads YENEEA. CDR3 bases: TGTGCCAGCAGCTCCGGGACTAGCGGGATCTATACGCAGTATTTT. Amino acids: CASSSGTSGIYTQYF.

The V and J genes are TRBV7-2 and TRBJ2-5, with a weak D call TRBD2 (6 bases). Germline CDR1 is SGHTA and CDR2 is FQGNSA. This CDR3 contains 14 residues. V was pared by 5 bases and J by 1 base, with 11 bases between. DNA for the CDR3: TGTGCCAGCAGCCCGGGACTCCTCCAAGAGACCCAGTACTTC. Translated: CASSPGLLQETQYF.

This clonotype was seen more than once but under ten times. V gene TRBV20-1 combines with J gene TRBJ2-1, with 13 bases matching TRBD2. The J segment lost 0 bases and the V segment lost 5 bases, leaving 7 bases of the junction unmatched. CDR1 and CDR2 from the germline V gene are DFQATT and SNEGSKA (reference sequence). CDR3 length: 17 amino acids. As DNA, the CDR3 is TGCAGTGCTCGGACTAGCGGGAGCCCCCTCTCCTACAATGAGCAGTTCTTC. Protein product: CSARTSGSPLSYNEQFF.

The chain recombines TRBV20-1 with TRBJ1-1; 8 bases are shared with TRBD1. Germline V gives CDR1 DFQATT, CDR2 SNEGSKA (reference sequence). The CDR3 runs to 11 residues. The V gene end was trimmed by 6 bases and the J gene end by 6 bases; junction bases not matched to a gene: 3. The CDR3 DNA sequence: TGCAGTGCCGGACAGGGAGCTGAAGCTTTCTTT. Protein: CSAGQGAEAFF.

The rearrangement uses TRBV5-4 and TRBJ2-7; a possible D gene is TRBD1 (6 bases). Trimming took 4 bases from V and 0 from J, leaving 14 bases between them. The CDR3 totals 15 residues. The V gene's germline CDR1 is SGHNT and CDR2 YYREEE (reference sequence). CDR3 loop: CASSPGTLSSYEQYF. The CDR3 nucleotides read TGTGCCAGCAGCCCCGGGACATTAAGCTCCTACGAGCAGTACTTC. The full variable domain, with the rest looked up from reference TRBV5-4 and TRBJ2-7, is ETGVTQSPTHLIKTRGQQVTLRCSSQSGHNTVSWYQQALGQGPQFIFQYYREEENGRGNFPPRFSGLQFPNYSSELNVNALELDDSALYLCASSPGTLSSYEQYFGPGTRLTVT.

This clonotype appeared a few times. This rearrangement joins TRBV10-3 to TRBJ2-5, with D perhaps TRBD1 (5 bases). CDR1 and CDR2 (germline): ENHRY, SYGVKD. Trimming removed 3 bases from V and 4 bases from J, with 9 bases in between. This CDR3 has 13 residues. CDR3 in amino acids: CAISDPTAETQYF. As DNA, the CDR3 is TGTGCCATCAGTGACCCGACAGCAGAGACCCAGTACTTC.

The chain couples TRBV20-1 to TRBJ1-5, with TRBD1 matching over 7 bases. Germline V gene sequence: CDR1 DFQATT, CDR2 SNEGSKA (reference sequence). The V and J ends lost 2 bases and 6 bases, in that order; junction bases with no gene match: 10. The CDR3 has 15 amino acids. CDR3 sequence reads: CSARTPTGEGQPQHF. For the CDR3, the DNA is TGCAGTGCTAGAACTCCAACAGGGGAGGGTCAGCCCCAGCATTTT.

At least ten counts were recorded for this clonotype. The rearrangement uses TRBV20-1 and TRBJ2-3; 7 bases are shared with TRBD2. Germline assignment: CDR1 DFQATT and CDR2 SNEGSKA (reference sequence). V lost 6 bases to trimming and J lost 3 bases; unmatched junction nucleotides: 9. CDR3 length: 14 amino acids. Here the CDR3 DNA reads TGCAGTGCGCTCTCGACTAGCAGTACAGATACGCAGTATTTT. Translation gives CSALSTSSTDTQYF.

This chain links TRBV20-1 with TRBJ1-1; D is perhaps TRBD1 (5 bases). CDR1 and CDR2 from the germline V gene are DFQATT and SNEGSKA (reference sequence). The CDR3 is 12 residues long. The CDR3 here is CSTGGTDTEAFF. CDR3 bases: TGCAGCACTGGGGGGACGGACACTGAAGCTTTCTTT.

V usage is TRBV5-1 and J usage is TRBJ1-1, with TRBD1 matching 8 bases. Germline V CDR1 and CDR2: SGHRS, YFSETQ. The CDR3 runs 15 residues. After removal of 4 bases from V and 0 bases from J, the junction contained 5 bases not matched to a gene. CDR3 nucleotides: TGCGCCAGCAGCCTAGGACAGGGTATGAACACTGAAGCTTTCTTT. Translation: CASSLGQGMNTEAFF.

This clonotype was seen more than once but under ten times. V usage is TRBV29-1 and J usage is TRBJ2-7; D ambiguous. Trimming pared 4 bases from V and 0 bases from J, leaving 7 bases between. The CDR3 loop spans 12 amino acids. Germline CDR1 is SQVTM and CDR2 is ANQGSEA. The CDR3 DNA follows: TGCAGCGTTGTGGCCAGCTCCTACGAGCAGTACTTC. Translating it yields CSVVASSYEQYF.

There are a few counts of this clonotype. This chain links TRBV24-1 with TRBJ2-5; 7 bases map to TRBD2. This CDR3 is built from 15 residues. Germline trimming cut 4 bases from V and 4 bases from J; bases unmatched to any gene: 8. Germline CDR1 and CDR2: KGHDR and SFDVKD. CDR3 sequence: CATSDPRRGVETQYF. CDR3 DNA: TGTGCCACCAGTGACCCTCGACGGGGGGTAGAGACCCAGTACTTC.

This clonotype was counted between two and nine times. The rearrangement joins TRBV3-1 to TRBJ1-4; D not resolved. From germline, CDR1 is LGHDT and CDR2 YNNKEL (reference sequence). V shed 2 bases and J shed 8 bases, with 15 bases lying between them. The CDR3 spans 15 residues. The CDR3 bases are TGTGCCAGCAGCCAACGGACGCCCGCGGGAGAAAAACTGTTTTTT. It specifies CASSQRTPAGEKLFF.

This clonotype was seen more than once but under ten times. The genes are TRBV11-3 and TRBJ2-3; D ambiguous. Germline V CDR1 and CDR2: SGHNT, YENEEA. The CDR3 has 13 residues. Trimming cost V 3 bases and J 3 bases, with 7 bases left between them. In nucleotides, the CDR3 is TGTGCCAGCAGCTTCAGACGGACAGATACGCAGTATTTT. Protein: CASSFRRTDTQYF.

This clonotype appeared a few times. This sequence joins TRBV10-1 and TRBJ2-5; 9 nucleotides align to TRBD2. The CDR3 runs 17 residues. CDR1 is WNHNN, CDR2 SYGVQD, per germline (reference sequence). V shed 5 bases and J 1 base; nucleotides not matched to a gene: 11. The CDR3 loop is CASSTSPSGELQETQYF. The CDR3 DNA is TGCGCCAGCAGTACCAGTCCTAGCGGGGAACTCCAAGAGACCCAGTACTTC.

V usage is TRBV20-1 and J usage is TRBJ2-3, with 7 positions matching TRBD2. After removal of 5 bases from V and 1 base from J, the junction contained 6 bases not matched to a gene. The CDR3 runs to 14 residues. Germline assignment: CDR1 DFQATT and CDR2 SNEGSKA (reference sequence). CDR3 amino acids: CSAASAGGTDTQYF. CDR3 DNA: TGCAGTGCTGCTTCGGCGGGGGGCACAGATACGCAGTATTTT.

This clonotype showed up just a few times. CDR3 coding DNA: TGTGCCAGCAGTTTTTATGGGTTTGACAATGAGCAGTTCTTC. Translated: CASSFYGFDNEQFF. The chain joins TRBV12-3 or TRBV12-4 to TRBJ2-1; D uncertain. V lost 3 bases and J 5 bases, leaving 11 bases between the germline ends. The CDR3 has 14 amino acids.

The rearrangement links TRBV7-8 to TRBJ1-2; D unclear. The V gene's germline CDR1 is SGHVS and CDR2 FQNEAQ. This CDR3 is built from 15 residues. Trimming took off 5 bases at V and 3 bases at J, with 16 bases between the two ends. CDR3 nucleotides: TGTGCCAGCAGCCCGCGGCCAACCGGGGACTATGGCTACACCTTC. Translating it yields CASSPRPTGDYGYTF.

This clonotype has a handful of counts. The CDR3 DNA reads TGTGCCACCAGTGGGCCAGGGAAGGGACTAGCGGACTACAATGAGCAGTTCTTC. This encodes CATSGPGKGLADYNEQFF. The chain joins TRBV24-1 to TRBJ2-1; 11 bases map to TRBD2. Germline V CDR1 and CDR2: KGHDR, SFDVKD. There are 18 residues in the CDR3. The V segment lost 5 bases and the J segment 3 bases; nucleotides outside the gene matches: 11.

This chain uses TRBV5-1 with TRBJ2-1; D possibly corresponds to TRBD2 (6 bases). Germline V gene data show CDR1 as SGHRS and CDR2 as YFSETQ. Between the trimmed V and J ends, which lost 2 bases and 8 bases, there was a span of 14 bases. This CDR3 has 14 residues. CDR3 region: CASSFTSTVDEQFF. The CDR3, as DNA: TGCGCCAGCAGCTTTACTAGCACGGTAGATGAGCAGTTCTTC.

This chain links TRBV6-5 with TRBJ2-3; TRBD2 matches at 7 bases. The CDR3 length is 14 residues. The J segment lost 2 bases and the V segment lost 8 bases, leaving 7 bases of the junction unmatched. Germline V gene data show CDR1 as MNHEY and CDR2 as SVGAGI. The CDR3 region has the DNA TGTGCCAGCTGGGGGGAGGGCCTCACAGATACGCAGTATTTT. Its translation is CASWGEGLTDTQYF.